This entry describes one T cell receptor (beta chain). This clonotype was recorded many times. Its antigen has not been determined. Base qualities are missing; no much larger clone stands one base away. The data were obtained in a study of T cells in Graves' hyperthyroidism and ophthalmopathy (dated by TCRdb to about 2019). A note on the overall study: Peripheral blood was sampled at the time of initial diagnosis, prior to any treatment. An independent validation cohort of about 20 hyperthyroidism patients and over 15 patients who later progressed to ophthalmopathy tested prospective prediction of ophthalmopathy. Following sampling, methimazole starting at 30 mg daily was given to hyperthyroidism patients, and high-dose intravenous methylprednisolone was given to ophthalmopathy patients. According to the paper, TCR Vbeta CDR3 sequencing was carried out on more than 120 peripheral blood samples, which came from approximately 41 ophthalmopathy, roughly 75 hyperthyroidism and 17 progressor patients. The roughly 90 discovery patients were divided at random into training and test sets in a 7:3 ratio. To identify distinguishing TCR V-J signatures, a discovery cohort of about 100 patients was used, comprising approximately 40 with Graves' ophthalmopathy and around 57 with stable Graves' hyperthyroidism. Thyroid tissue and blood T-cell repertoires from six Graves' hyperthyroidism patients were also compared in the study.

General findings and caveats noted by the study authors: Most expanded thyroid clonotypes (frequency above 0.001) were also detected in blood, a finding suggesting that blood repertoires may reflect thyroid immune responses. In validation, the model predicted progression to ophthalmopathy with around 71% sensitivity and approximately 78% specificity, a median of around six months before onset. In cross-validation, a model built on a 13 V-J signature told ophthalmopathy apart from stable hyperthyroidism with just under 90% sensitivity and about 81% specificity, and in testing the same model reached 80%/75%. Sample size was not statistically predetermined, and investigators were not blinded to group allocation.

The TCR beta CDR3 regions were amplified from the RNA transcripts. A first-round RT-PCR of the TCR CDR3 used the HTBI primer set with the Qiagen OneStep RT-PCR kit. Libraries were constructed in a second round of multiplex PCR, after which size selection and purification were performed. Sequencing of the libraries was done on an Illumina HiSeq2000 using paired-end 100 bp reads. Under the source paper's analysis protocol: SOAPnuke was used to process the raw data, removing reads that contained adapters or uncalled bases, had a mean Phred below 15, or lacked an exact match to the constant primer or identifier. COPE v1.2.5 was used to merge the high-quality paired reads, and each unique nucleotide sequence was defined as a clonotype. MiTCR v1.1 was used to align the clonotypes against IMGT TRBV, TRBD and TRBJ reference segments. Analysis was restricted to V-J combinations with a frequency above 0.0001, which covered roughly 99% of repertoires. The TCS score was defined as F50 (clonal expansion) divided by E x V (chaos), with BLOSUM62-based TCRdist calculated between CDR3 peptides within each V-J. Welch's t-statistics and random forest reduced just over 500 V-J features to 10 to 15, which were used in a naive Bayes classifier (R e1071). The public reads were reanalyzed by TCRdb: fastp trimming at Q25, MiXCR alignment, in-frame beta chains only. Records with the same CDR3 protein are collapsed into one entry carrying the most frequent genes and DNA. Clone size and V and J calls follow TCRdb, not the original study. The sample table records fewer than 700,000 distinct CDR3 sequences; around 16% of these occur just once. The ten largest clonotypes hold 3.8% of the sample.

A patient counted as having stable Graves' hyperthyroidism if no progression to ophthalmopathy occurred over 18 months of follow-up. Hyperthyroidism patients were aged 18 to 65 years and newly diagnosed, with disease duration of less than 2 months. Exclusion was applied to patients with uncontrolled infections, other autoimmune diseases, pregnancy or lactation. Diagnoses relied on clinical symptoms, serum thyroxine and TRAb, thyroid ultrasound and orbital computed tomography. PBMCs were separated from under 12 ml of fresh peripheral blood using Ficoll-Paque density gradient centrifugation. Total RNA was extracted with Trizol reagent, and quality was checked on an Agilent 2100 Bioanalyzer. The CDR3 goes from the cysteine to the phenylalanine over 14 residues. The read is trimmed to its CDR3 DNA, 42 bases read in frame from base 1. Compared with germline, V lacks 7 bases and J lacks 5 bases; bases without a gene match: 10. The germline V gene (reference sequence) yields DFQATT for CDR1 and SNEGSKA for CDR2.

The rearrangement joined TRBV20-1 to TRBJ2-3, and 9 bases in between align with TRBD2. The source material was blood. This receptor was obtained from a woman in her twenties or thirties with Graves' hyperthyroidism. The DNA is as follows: TGCAGTGTCTTCGCTTCGCGGGGGGGAGATACGCAGTATTTT. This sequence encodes CSVFASRGGDTQYF.